One and the same sample provided the 28 T cell receptor beta chains below, sequenced in a study of T cells in women clearing cervical HPV infection. This table comes from immunoSEQ multiplex PCR, and its TCRdb copy is limited to in-frame clones, with some not included. The table lists around 33,000 clones, with about 3.5% in the top ten. The sequenced sample consisted of blood buffy coat. These receptors all stem from a woman between 18 and 69 years old with a cervical HPV16 infection that either progressed to CIN3+ or cleared (not recorded which).

As to this clone: Read sequence stops 3 residues before the CDR3 end, and the germline J gene provides the missing end. The rearrangement uses TRBV20-1 and TRBJ2-5; a weak D match, TRBD2 (7 bases). CDR1 is DFQATT, CDR2 SNEGSKA, per germline (reference sequence). Trimming pared 3 bases from V and 4 bases from J, leaving 18 bases between. The CDR3 has 15 amino acids. The CDR3 sequence: CSASPTRGGLETQYF. Partial CDR3 DNA: TGCAGTGCTAGCCCAACTAGGGGGGGCCTAGAGACC.

For this clone: Coverage ceases 3 residues before the CDR3 finishes, and the germline J gene fills in the end. This chain connects TRBV6-2 or TRBV6-3 to TRBJ1-4; 7 positions agree with TRBD1. Germline trimming cut 2 bases from V and 8 bases from J; bases unmatched to any gene: 11. Germline values: CDR1 MNHEY, CDR2 SVGEGT. There are 16 residues in the CDR3. The CDR3 loop reads CASSYEGQPWREKLFF. Incomplete CDR3 DNA: TGTGCCAGCAGTTACGAGGGACAGCCCTGGCGAGAAAAA.

Regarding this clone: From the germline J gene comes the end of the CDR3, since the read stops 3 residues before it. The J gene is TRBJ2-3, the V gene TRBV11-2; D is unclear. CDR3 length: 14 residues. Germline values: CDR1 SGHAT, CDR2 FQNNGV. With 5 bases removed from V and 1 base from J, the gap between germline ends came to 10 bases. The CDR3 DNA, read in part, is TGTGCCAGCAGCCGTACTATGGGCACAGATACG. It encodes CASSRTMGTDT. The whole CDR3 protein reads CASSRTMGTDTQYF. The full variable domain, in which reference TRBV11-2 and TRBJ2-3 provide the parts outside the CDR3, is EAGVAQSPRYKIIEKRQSVAFWCNPISGHATLYWYQQILGQGPKLLIQFQNNGVVDDSQLPKDRFSAERLKGVDSTLKIQPAKLEDSAVYLCASSRTMGTDTQYFGPGTRLTVL.

Remarks on this clone: The read finishes 3 residues shy of the CDR3 end, and the germline J gene is used to complete it. The J gene is TRBJ2-3, the V gene TRBV12-3 or TRBV12-4, with no clear D. Trimming took off 6 bases at V and 0 bases at J, with 4 bases between the two ends. The CDR3 runs 12 residues. The CDR3 bases that were read are TGTGCCAGCAGGACTAGCACAGATACG. It specifies CASRTSTDT. The complete CDR3 reads CASRTSTDTQYF.

Regarding this clone: Read sequence stops 3 residues before the CDR3 end, and the germline J gene provides the missing end. The chain combines TRBV5-1 with TRBJ1-6, with 8 bases that match TRBD1. Germline loops: CDR1 SGHRS, CDR2 YFSETQ. V shed 0 bases and J 4 bases; nucleotides not matched to a gene: 0. The length of the CDR3 is 15 residues. CDR3 protein: CASSLGQGYNSPLHF. The covered CDR3 bases are TGCGCCAGCAGCTTGGGACAGGGGTATAATTCACCC.

As concerns this clone: The CDR3 end is not reached by the read, which stops 3 residues before it; the germline J gene fills it in. The V gene is TRBV29-1, the J gene TRBJ2-1, with D possibly TRBD2 on 5 matching bases. The germline CDR1 and CDR2 sequences are SQVTM and ANQGSEA. The CDR3 length is 12 residues. The germline V and J ends were trimmed by 5 bases and 6 bases, with 11 bases remaining between them. Partial CDR3 DNA: TGCAGCGTTTCGAGGGCGGGCAATGAG. Its translation is CSVSRAGNE. The whole CDR3 region reads CSVSRAGNEQFF.

Partial CDR3 DNA: TGTGCCAGTAGTATCCCGGGACAGGGGAATGAAAAG. It codes for CASSIPGQGNEK. The whole CDR3 is CASSIPGQGNEKLFF. V usage is TRBV19 and J usage is TRBJ2-2; 10 bases are shared with TRBD1. The read stops 3 residues short of the end of the CDR3; the missing end is completed from the germline J gene. Per the germline V gene, CDR1 is LNHDA and CDR2 is SQIVND (reference sequence). The CDR3 runs to 15 residues.

To note about this clone: The read ends 3 residues early relative to the CDR3; the germline J gene fills the gap. This chain uses TRBV18 with TRBJ2-4; no definite D call. V lost 2 bases, J lost 3 bases, and 11 bases lay in between. Germline V lookup: CDR1 KGHSH, CDR2 LQKENI. The CDR3 length is 15 residues. Partial CDR3 DNA: TGTGCCAGCTCACCATTTGATAGTAGCAAAAACATT. Its protein is CASSPFDSSKNI. The full CDR3 protein reads CASSPFDSSKNIQYF.

In regard to this clone: The read stops 3 residues short of the end of the CDR3; the missing end is completed from the germline J gene. V gene TRBV6-1 combines with J gene TRBJ1-6; 9 bases fit TRBD1. The CDR3 length is 17 residues. The J segment lost 10 bases and the V segment lost 6 bases, leaving 16 bases of the junction unmatched. Germline V gives CDR1 MNHNS, CDR2 SASEGT. The CDR3 DNA, read in part, is TGTGCCAGCAGGGAAATCCGGGACAGGGTAAAAGGGTCACCC. Protein sequence: CASREIRDRVKGSP. The full CDR3 sequence reads CASREIRDRVKGSPLHF.

As regards this clone: The read finishes 3 residues shy of the CDR3 end, and the germline J gene is used to complete it. The chain uses TRBV14 and TRBJ2-1, with a possible D match to TRBD2 (6 bases). V was trimmed by 2 bases and J by 6 bases, leaving 14 bases between them. The CDR3 is made up of 15 amino acids. Germline V gene lookup returns CDR1 SGHDN and CDR2 FVKESK. The CDR3 region is CASSQINGGINEQFF. The sequenced CDR3 bases are TGTGCCAGCAGCCAAATAAACGGGGGTATCAATGAG.

Regarding this clone: The CDR3 end lies 3 residues beyond the end of the read and is filled in from the germline J gene. V is TRBV7-3 and J is TRBJ2-1, with TRBD2 identical over 9 bases. The germline V gene has CDR1 SGHTA and CDR2 FQGTGA. This CDR3 is 17 amino acids long. The V and J ends lost 5 bases and 2 bases, in that order; junction bases with no gene match: 10. The CDR3 sequence: CASSLFGLASPYNEQFF. CDR3 bases read: TGTGCCAGCAGCCTTTTCGGACTAGCGTCCCCCTACAATGAG. Full variable domain (missing parts from reference TRBV7-3 and TRBJ2-1): GAGVSQTPSNKVTEKGKYVELRCDPISGHTALYWYRQSLGQGPEFLIYFQGTGAADDSGLPNDRFFAVRPEGSVSTLKIQRTERGDSAVYLCASSLFGLASPYNEQFFGPGTRLTVL.

On this clone itself: With the read ending 3 residues before the CDR3 end, the germline J gene is used to fill in that end. This chain connects TRBV5-6 to TRBJ1-1; 8 nucleotides align to TRBD1. The ends lost 4 bases at V and 4 bases at J; junction bases unmatched: 3. From germline, CDR1 is SGHDT and CDR2 YYEEEE. This CDR3 has 13 residues. CDR3 loop: CASSRQGSTEAFF. CDR3 DNA (partial): TGTGCCAGCAGCCGACAGGGGAGCACTGAA. The full variable domain, in which reference TRBV5-6 and TRBJ1-1 provide the parts outside the CDR3, is DAGVTQSPTHLIKTRGQQVTLRCSPKSGHDTVSWYQQALGQGPQFIFQYYEEEERQRGNFPDRFSGHQFPNYSSELNVNALLLGDSALYLCASSRQGSTEAFFGQGTRLTVV.

A remark on this clone: The read terminates 3 residues before the CDR3 end, so the remaining end is supplied by the germline J gene. V gene TRBV18 combines with J gene TRBJ1-4; 12 bases map to TRBD1. CDR3 length: 15 amino acids. Germline V gives CDR1 KGHSH, CDR2 LQKENI. V was clipped by 4 bases and J by 7 bases; unmatched bases: 4. The CDR3 reads CASSRGQGAGEKLFF. The CDR3 bases that were read are TGTGCCAGCTCACGGGGACAGGGGGCAGGTGAAAAA. Variable domain in full (rest from reference TRBV18 and TRBJ1-4): NAGVMQNPRHLVRRRGQEARLRCSPMKGHSHVYWYRQLPEEGLKFMVYLQKENIIDESGMPKERFSAEFPKEGPSILRIQQVVRGDSAAYFCASSRGQGAGEKLFFGSGTQLSVL.

Comments on this clone: Read coverage stops 3 residues before the CDR3 terminus; the germline J gene supplies the remainder. V is TRBV12-3 or TRBV12-4 and J is TRBJ2-3; D possibly corresponds to TRBD2 (6 bases). Between the trimmed V and J ends, which lost 4 bases and 0 bases, there was a span of 17 bases. The CDR3 is 17 amino acids. CDR3 protein: CASSYSDLAASTDTQYF. The sequenced CDR3 bases are TGTGCCAGCAGTTATTCCGACTTAGCGGCGAGCACAGATACG.

As to this clone: The read ends 3 residues before the CDR3 terminus; that terminus is restored from the germline J gene. The V call is TRBV20-1, the J call TRBJ2-5; TRBD2 is a possible D gene (5 bases). Germline V gene lookup returns CDR1 DFQATT and CDR2 SNEGSKA (reference sequence). The germline V and J ends were trimmed by 5 bases and 1 base, with 14 bases remaining between them. There are 14 residues in the CDR3. The CDR3 region is CSAVRGSRQETQYF. The sequenced CDR3 bases are TGCAGTGCTGTCCGCGGGTCACGCCAAGAGACC.

On this clone itself: The read falls 3 residues short of the CDR3 end, and the missing part is taken from the germline J gene. This chain connects TRBV5-4 to TRBJ1-6; D is possibly TRBD1 (5 bases). Germline V gives CDR1 SGHNT, CDR2 YYREEE (reference sequence). The CDR3 extends over 16 amino acids. V lost 0 bases, J lost 10 bases, and 17 bases lay in between. The covered CDR3 bases are TGTGCCAGCAGCTTGGCGGGGGGTCTCAAAAGATCACCC. Translating it yields CASSLAGGLKRSP. The CDR3 reads in full as CASSLAGGLKRSPLHF.

As to this clone: The read stops 3 residues short of the end of the CDR3; the missing end is completed from the germline J gene. The gene calls are TRBV18 and TRBJ2-3; 7 bases fit TRBD2. The CDR3 spans 15 residues. The trim removed 3 bases at V and 3 bases at J, leaving 6 bases unmatched. Germline assignment: CDR1 KGHSH and CDR2 LQKENI. This CDR3 reads CASSPGLEGTDTQYF. The sequenced CDR3 bases are TGTGCCAGCTCACCCGGACTAGAGGGGACAGATACG.

A word on this clone: From the germline J gene comes the end of the CDR3, since the read stops 3 residues before it. The gene calls are TRBV29-1 and TRBJ2-2; D gene uncertain. The CDR3 covers 12 residues. Trimming removed 5 bases at V and 1 base at J, with 5 bases between. CDR1 is SQVTM, CDR2 ANQGSEA, per germline. CDR3 sequence: CSVSQNTGELFF. The CDR3 DNA, read in part, is TGCAGCGTTTCCCAGAACACCGGGGAG.

About this clone: The CDR3 end lies 3 residues beyond the end of the read and is filled in from the germline J gene. The chain employs TRBV5-1 and TRBJ2-5; the D gene is possibly TRBD1 (6 bases). The V end lost 5 bases, the J end lost 3 bases, and 11 bases lay between the germline ends. This CDR3 has 13 amino acids. Germline V CDR1 and CDR2: SGHRS, YFSETQ. This CDR3 reads CASSRQEKETQYF. CDR3 bases read: TGCGCCAGCAGTAGACAGGAGAAAGAGACC.

About this clone itself: Read sequence stops 3 residues before the CDR3 end, and the germline J gene provides the missing end. The chain employs TRBV2 and TRBJ2-7; D perhaps matches TRBD2 (5 bases). Per the germline V gene, CDR1 is SNHLY and CDR2 is FYNNEI. The V gene lost 1 base and the J gene lost 3 bases, with 10 bases spanning the gap. CDR3 length equals 14 residues. CDR3 DNA (partial): TGTGCCAGCAGTGAAGAATCGGGGAGCTACGAG. Translating it yields CASSEESGSYE. The full-length CDR3 reads as CASSEESGSYEQYF.

Concerning this clone itself: The read stops 3 residues short of the end of the CDR3; the missing end is completed from the germline J gene. The chain recombines TRBV18 with TRBJ1-2, with 7 bases fitting TRBD1. There are 15 residues in the CDR3. Germline lookup yields CDR1 KGHSH and CDR2 LQKENI. Losses at the gene ends were 3 bases for V and 2 bases for J; bases not matched to a gene: 6. The DNA read from the CDR3 is TGTGCCAGCTCACCCTCGGACAGGCTCAACTATGGC. This translates into CASSPSDRLNYG. The whole CDR3 reads CASSPSDRLNYGYTF.

The CDR3 DNA, read in part, is TGTGCCATCAGTACCTTGGGGGGGGCGTCCAATGAG. Protein product: CAISTLGGASNE. The complete CDR3 reads CAISTLGGASNEQFF. This rearrangement joins TRBV10-3 to TRBJ2-1, with D perhaps matching TRBD2 (7 bases). The CDR3 extends 3 residues past the end of the read, so its final part is completed from the germline J gene. V was pared by 5 bases and J by 6 bases, with 17 bases between. This CDR3 region has 15 residues. Per the germline V gene, CDR1 is ENHRY and CDR2 is SYGVKD.

CDR3 bases read: TGTGCCAGCAGCCCCATAACAGGGAACACTGAA. Translating it yields CASSPITGNTE. The whole CDR3 is CASSPITGNTEAFF. V is TRBV2 and J is TRBJ1-1; tentatively, D is TRBD1 (5 bases). The read comes to an end 3 residues before the CDR3 does, leaving the germline J gene to fill in the end. V lost 6 bases to trimming and J lost 1 base, with 12 bases between them. The CDR3 is 14 residues long. Germline lookup yields CDR1 SNHLY and CDR2 FYNNEI.

With regard to this clone: The CDR3 end falls 3 residues outside the read, so it is completed with the germline J gene. This sequence joins TRBV30 and TRBJ2-2; D uncertain. This CDR3 is built from 12 residues. The V gene lost 8 bases and the J gene lost 6 bases, with 13 bases spanning the gap. Per the germline V gene, CDR1 is GTSNPN and CDR2 is SVGIG (reference sequence). This CDR3 is CARSRSAGELFF. The sequenced part of the CDR3 DNA is TGTGCCCGATCCCGCTCAGCCGGGGAG. Filled out from reference TRBV30 and TRBJ2-2, the complete variable domain reads SQTIHQWPATLVQPVGSPLSLECTVEGTSNPNLYWYRQAAGRGLQLLFYSVGIGQISSEVPQNLSASRPQDRQFILSSKKLLLSDSGFYLCARSRSAGELFFGEGSRLTVL.

Concerning this clone: Read sequence stops 3 residues before the CDR3 end, and the germline J gene provides the missing end. The V and J genes are TRBV19 and TRBJ2-2; D might be TRBD1 (5 bases). This CDR3 region has 13 residues. CDR1 is LNHDA and CDR2 is SQIVND in the germline V gene (reference sequence). Trimming stripped 10 bases from V and 4 bases from J, with 13 bases between. Partial CDR3 DNA: TGTGCCACCACGACAGTGACCACCGGGGAG. Its translation: CATTTVTTGE. The CDR3 reads in full as CATTTVTTGELFF.

A word on this clone: The read terminates 3 residues ahead of where the CDR3 ends, so the germline J gene completes it. J is TRBJ2-3 and V is TRBV30, with 9 bases that match TRBD1. The CDR3 runs 16 residues. Germline values: CDR1 GTSNPN, CDR2 SVGIG (reference sequence). CDR3 DNA (partial): TGTGCCTGGGAGGGCCGGGACAGGGCTTTCAGCCAGACG. This sequence encodes CAWEGRDRAFSQT. The complete CDR3 protein is CAWEGRDRAFSQTQYF.

In regard to this clone: The read ends 3 residues early relative to the CDR3; the germline J gene fills the gap. This chain uses TRBV6-4 with TRBJ2-1, with TRBD2 identical over 7 bases. This CDR3 comprises 15 residues. The V gene end was trimmed by 5 bases and the J gene end by 2 bases; junction bases not matched to a gene: 6. Germline V CDR1 and CDR2: MRHNA, SNTAGT. The CDR3 bases that were read are TGTGCCAGCAGTAGGGCTAGCGGAACCTACAATGAG. As protein: CASSRASGTYNE. The full CDR3 sequence reads CASSRASGTYNEQFF.

Comment on this clone: The read stops 3 residues short of the end of the CDR3; the missing end is completed from the germline J gene. The V gene is TRBV5-6, the J gene TRBJ1-1; 8 bases fit TRBD1. The CDR3 totals 15 residues. V shed 4 bases and J 3 bases; nucleotides not matched to a gene: 8. Per the germline V gene, CDR1 is SGHDT and CDR2 is YYEEEE. The CDR3 sequence: CASSPRDRRYTEAFF. Incomplete CDR3 DNA: TGTGCCAGCAGCCCACGGGACAGGCGGTACACTGAA.